This entry lists 5 T cell receptor beta chains sequenced from one sample in a study of technical replicates of blood from a few donors. The table came from immunoSEQ multiplex PCR; TCRdb's copy has only in-frame clones and leaves some out. The repertoire holds approximately 80,000 clones, with more than 85% as singletons. The sequenced sample was T cells isolated from PBMCs. Source of these receptors: a human donor in good health.

This chain links TRBV5-1 with TRBJ2-1; 8 nucleotides align to TRBD1. With V trimmed by 0 bases and J by 6 bases, 5 bases remained unmatched. Per the germline V gene, CDR1 is SGHRS and CDR2 is YFSETQ. This CDR3 is built from 15 residues. The CDR3 is CASSLARGLSNEQFF. The DNA of the CDR3 is TGCGCCAGCAGCTTGGCCAGGGGGCTCTCCAATGAGCAGTTCTTC.

The gene calls are TRBV5-4 and TRBJ2-3, with 9 positions matching TRBD1. From germline, CDR1 is SGHNT and CDR2 YYREEE (reference sequence). The trim removed 5 bases at V and 2 bases at J, leaving 6 bases unmatched. CDR3 length: 15 amino acids. As DNA, the CDR3 is TGTGCCAGCAGATCTGGACAGGGGAACACAGATACGCAGTATTTT. Encoded protein: CASRSGQGNTDTQYF.

This clone was detected only once. The chain has TRBV6-4 and TRBJ1-5; possibly TRBD1 for D (5 bases). Germline values: CDR1 MRHNA, CDR2 SNTAGT. Trimming shortened V by 4 bases and J by 7 bases, and 11 bases separated the two germline ends. This CDR3 region has 13 residues. CDR3 DNA: TGTGCCAGCAGTGTTCACCAGGGACAGCCCCAGCATTTT. Encoded protein: CASSVHQGQPQHF.

The chain joins TRBV5-1 to TRBJ2-7; 10 nucleotides line up with TRBD2. The CDR3 loop spans 15 amino acids. The V gene's germline CDR1 is SGHRS and CDR2 YFSETQ. Unmatched junction bases numbered 4, after V lost 3 bases and J lost 1 base. The CDR3 DNA sequence: TGCGCCAGCAGCTACGGACTAGCGGATTCCTACGAGCAGTACTTC. Protein: CASSYGLADSYEQYF.

The chain is built from TRBV5-1 and TRBJ1-1; TRBD1 agrees at 10 bases. Germline CDR1 is SGHRS and CDR2 is YFSETQ. This CDR3 region has 16 residues. With V trimmed by 4 bases and J by 0 bases, 6 bases remained unmatched. CDR3 in DNA: TGCGCCAGCAGCACCGGACAGGGGGGAATGAACACTGAAGCTTTCTTT. It yields the protein CASSTGQGGMNTEAFF.